This TCR beta chain was sequenced for a study of shared clonotypes between healthy human individuals. The study, taken as a whole, reports: Memory subsets generally showed lower estimated richness than naive subsets.

The donors, healthy adults who were HIV-negative, had experienced no recent acute infections or vaccinations. Assay used: immunoSEQ multiplex PCR; TCRdb lists only in-frame clones, some missing. The sample has approximately 1,500,000 clones, 96% seen once. Note on this clone: Its cognate antigen is unknown.

This CDR3 has 15 residues. Germline assignment: CDR1 SGHRS and CDR2 YFSETQ. Trimming stripped 0 bases from V and 8 bases from J, with 15 bases between. The TCR sequence derives from a man in his thirties or forties in good health. The material sequenced was naive CD4+ T cells sorted from blood. Regarding subset: CD45RA+ positively selected. The V call is TRBV5-1, the J call TRBJ2-4; no clear D. DNA of the CDR3: TGCGCCAGCAGCTTGGTCCCGGGCAAAAAGGACATTCAGTACTTC. The encoded protein is CASSLVPGKKDIQYF.